The next 26 T cell receptor beta chains were all read from a single sample in a study of T cell changes during pregnancy in multiple sclerosis. Clones were read by immunoSEQ multiplex PCR, and TCRdb kept only the in-frame ones, dropping some. The sample has tens of thousands of clones; around 92% are singletons. Source: peripheral blood, taken before pregnancy. These receptor sequences come from a female donor with multiple sclerosis, enrolled in a pregnancy study.

The chain links TRBV28 to TRBJ1-2; TRBD1 might be the D (5 bases). The CDR3 covers 13 residues. Germline lookup yields CDR1 MDHEN and CDR2 SYDVKM. The V and J ends lost 6 bases and 8 bases respectively, with 16 bases between them. The CDR3 sequence: CASRSGGGWGYTF. CDR3 in DNA: TGTGCCAGCAGGAGCGGGGGGGGTTGGGGCTACACCTTC.

The chain carries TRBV5-4 and TRBJ1-2, with TRBD1 matching over 9 bases. Germline trimming cut 4 bases from V and 3 bases from J; bases unmatched to any gene: 13. This CDR3 spans 17 amino acids. Looked up from germline, CDR1 is SGHNT and CDR2 is YYREEE (reference sequence). The CDR3 is CASSPGQGRLLHYGYTF. In DNA, the CDR3 is TGTGCCAGCAGCCCCGGACAGGGGCGCCTTCTTCACTATGGCTACACCTTC.

The rearrangement links TRBV27 to TRBJ2-3; 9 bases map to TRBD2. The CDR3 is made up of 16 amino acids. Looked up from germline, CDR1 is MNHEY and CDR2 is SMNVEV (reference sequence). Trimming removed 2 bases from V and 3 bases from J; junction bases left unmatched: 6. CDR3 bases: TGTGCCAGCAGTTTAGGGCTAGCGGGATTGACAGATACGCAGTATTTT. Its protein product is CASSLGLAGLTDTQYF.

The chain combines TRBV9 with TRBJ2-5; tentatively, D is TRBD1 (6 bases). V was shortened by 4 bases and J by 4 bases, with 20 bases between the two germline ends. The germline gives CDR1 SGDLS, CDR2 YYNGEE. This CDR3 contains 16 residues. The CDR3 spells CASSPLDSGGGETQYF. CDR3 coding DNA: TGTGCCAGCAGCCCCCTGGACAGCGGTGGGGGAGAGACCCAGTACTTC.

This clone was recorded a few times. In DNA form, the CDR3 reads TGTGCCAGTAGTATTTGGGGCGCAACTGAAGCTTTCTTT. Protein sequence: CASSIWGATEAFF. The rearrangement joins TRBV19 to TRBJ1-1, with D possibly being TRBD1 (5 bases). The length of the CDR3 is 13 residues. V was pared by 3 bases and J by 5 bases, with 10 bases between. Germline values: CDR1 LNHDA, CDR2 SQIVND (reference sequence). The whole variable domain, filled in from reference TRBV19 and TRBJ1-1, reads DGGITQSPKYLFRKEGQNVTLSCEQNLNHDAMYWYRQDPGQGLRLIYYSQIVNDFQKGDIAEGYSVSREKKESFPLTVTSAQKNPTAFYLCASSIWGATEAFFGQGTRLTVV.

The chain recombines TRBV14 with TRBJ2-1; weak D call: TRBD1 (6 bases). The CDR3 loop spans 15 amino acids. Germline loops: CDR1 SGHDN, CDR2 FVKESK. Trimming left V 2 bases short and J 6 bases short, with 14 bases between. The chain's CDR3 is CASSQTQGRGNEQFF. The CDR3 nucleotides are TGTGCCAGCAGCCAAACACAGGGTCGGGGCAATGAGCAGTTCTTC.

The chain employs TRBV5-1 and TRBJ1-4; D is uncertain. CDR1 and CDR2 (germline): SGHRS, YFSETQ. The V end was cut by 0 bases, the J end by 3 bases, with 12 bases between. This CDR3 has 16 amino acids. The CDR3 protein is CASSLVAAGPNEKLFF. DNA for the CDR3: TGCGCCAGCAGCTTGGTGGCTGCAGGCCCTAATGAAAAACTGTTTTTT. The whole variable domain, remainder taken from reference TRBV5-1 and TRBJ1-4, is KAGVTQTPRYLIKTRGQQVTLSCSPISGHRSVSWYQQTPGQGLQFLFEYFSETQRNKGNFPGRFSGRQFSNSRSEMNVSTLELGDSALYLCASSLVAAGPNEKLFFGSGTQLSVL.

The chain recombines TRBV19 with TRBJ1-3, with no clear D. V was cut by 6 bases and J by 6 bases, with 6 bases left in between. Germline V lookup: CDR1 LNHDA, CDR2 SQIVND (reference sequence). There are 11 residues in the CDR3. CDR3 sequence reads: CASRGANTIYF. The CDR3 DNA sequence: TGTGCCAGTAGAGGAGCAAACACCATATATTTT.

The chain joins TRBV14 to TRBJ2-1; D remains unclear. V gave up 0 bases and J gave up 3 bases, with 3 bases separating them. Germline V gene data show CDR1 as SGHDN and CDR2 as FVKESK. The CDR3 covers 13 residues. CDR3: CASSQDVYNEQFF. CDR3 sequence (DNA): TGTGCCAGCAGCCAAGACGTCTACAATGAGCAGTTCTTC.

The chain is built from TRBV7-3 and TRBJ2-4, with 15 bases fitting TRBD2. The J segment lost 6 bases and the V segment lost 1 base, leaving 4 bases of the junction unmatched. Germline CDR1 is SGHTA and CDR2 is FQGTGA. The CDR3 extends over 17 amino acids. The CDR3 here is CASSLMGGLAGGNIQYF. The CDR3 DNA reads TGTGCCAGCAGCTTAATGGGGGGACTAGCGGGAGGAAACATTCAGTACTTC.

CDR3 sequence (DNA): TGTGCCAGCAGGAACGCAGGGGGCGTAGGGTATGGCTACACCTTC. This translates into CASRNAGGVGYGYTF. The chain is built from TRBV27 and TRBJ1-2; 8 nucleotides line up with TRBD1. Per germline, CDR1 MNHEY and CDR2 SMNVEV (reference sequence). This CDR3 has 15 amino acids. J gave up 5 bases and V 6 bases, and 11 bases lay outside the gene matches.

V gene TRBV11-2 combines with J gene TRBJ2-7, with 7 bases that match TRBD2. Per the germline V gene, CDR1 is SGHAT and CDR2 is FQNNGV. This CDR3 has 14 amino acids. Losses at the gene ends were 5 bases for V and 6 bases for J; bases not matched to a gene: 10. CDR3 bases: TGTGCCAGCAGCGTACTAACCAGGGAGGGCGAGCAGTACTTC. Its protein product is CASSVLTREGEQYF.

This chain joins TRBV27 and TRBJ1-1; D might be TRBD1 (5 bases). The CDR3 consists of 12 residues. V dropped 4 bases and J dropped 5 bases, with 8 bases sitting between them. Germline lookup yields CDR1 MNHEY and CDR2 SMNVEV (reference sequence). The chain's CDR3 is CASSSGGTEAFF. CDR3 coding DNA: TGTGCCAGCAGTTCGGGGGGTACTGAAGCTTTCTTT.

The chain has TRBV5-1 and TRBJ2-7; 7 nucleotides line up with TRBD1. Germline-derived CDR1 and CDR2 are SGHRS and YFSETQ. CDR3 length: 16 residues. V gave up 4 bases and J gave up 3 bases; unmatched junction bases: 13. CDR3 protein: CASSPDGTASYYEQYF. CDR3 sequence (DNA): TGCGCCAGCAGCCCGGACGGGACAGCATCTTACTACGAGCAGTACTTC.

This sequence joins TRBV2 and TRBJ2-2; 11 positions agree with TRBD1. The CDR3 runs to 17 residues. Germline CDR1 and CDR2: SNHLY and FYNNEI. After removal of 5 bases from V and 4 bases from J, the junction contained 9 bases not matched to a gene. This CDR3 is CASSPLGDRGSTGELFF. The CDR3 bases are TGTGCCAGCAGTCCACTCGGGGACAGGGGGAGCACCGGGGAGCTGTTTTTT.

J is TRBJ2-1 and V is TRBV27; perhaps TRBD2 as D (6 bases). In germline, CDR1 is MNHEY, CDR2 SMNVEV (reference sequence). This CDR3 is 13 amino acids long. Trimming stripped 6 bases from V and 9 bases from J, with 15 bases between. As DNA, the CDR3 is TGTGCCAGCAGCCTGGGAGGAATGGGTGAGCAGTTCTTC. Its protein product is CASSLGGMGEQFF.

DNA of the CDR3: TGTGCCAGCAGCTTGGACAGGCCTACCGAGCAGTTCTTC. It encodes CASSLDRPTEQFF. This chain links TRBV7-3 with TRBJ2-1; 7 bases match TRBD1. After removal of 3 bases from V and 10 bases from J, the junction contained 6 bases not matched to a gene. Germline CDR1 and CDR2: SGHTA and FQGTGA. This CDR3 comprises 13 residues.

The V gene is TRBV4-1, the J gene TRBJ2-3; 8 bases are a match to TRBD2. CDR1 MGHRA and CDR2 YSYEKL come from the germline V gene. V dropped 9 bases and J dropped 4; count of bases not matched to a gene: 9. This CDR3 is built from 14 residues. The CDR3 sequence is CASSSGRLSDTQYF. CDR3 nucleotides: TGCGCCAGTTCCAGCGGGAGACTCTCAGATACGCAGTATTTT.

The V and J genes are TRBV7-9 and TRBJ2-5; no clear D gene. V gave up 0 bases and J gave up 5 bases, with 7 bases separating them. CDR1 and CDR2 (germline): SEHNR, FQNEAQ (reference sequence). The CDR3 covers 13 residues. Written as DNA, the CDR3 is TGTGCCAGCAGCTTAGCTGCCGGGGAGACCCAGTACTTC. Its translation is CASSLAAGETQYF.

The chain has TRBV5-6 and TRBJ2-1; possible D gene TRBD2, 6 bases. This CDR3 has 16 residues. Germline lookup yields CDR1 SGHDT and CDR2 YYEEEE. Trimming removed 3 bases from V and 0 bases from J, with 13 bases in between. The CDR3 sequence is CASSSGLSPSYNEQFF. DNA for the CDR3: TGTGCCAGCAGCTCGGGACTTTCCCCCTCCTACAATGAGCAGTTCTTC.

This clone was observed once. The V call is TRBV11-2, the J call TRBJ1-5; D is possibly TRBD1 (6 bases). The CDR3 spans 16 residues. V lost 5 bases to trimming and J lost 4 bases, with 18 bases between them. CDR1 is SGHAT and CDR2 is FQNNGV in the germline V gene. CDR3 nucleotides: TGTGCCAGCAGCCGAGACGCCGGGACACTAAATCAGCCCCAGCATTTT. It codes for CASSRDAGTLNQPQHF.

This chain joins TRBV5-1 and TRBJ1-2; unclear D gene. Looked up from germline, CDR1 is SGHRS and CDR2 is YFSETQ. The CDR3 totals 13 residues. Trimming took off 4 bases at V and 1 base at J, with 8 bases between the two ends. CDR3 coding DNA: TGCGCCAGCAGCCACGGACTTAACTATGGCTACACCTTC. Its protein product is CASSHGLNYGYTF.

In nucleotides, the CDR3 is TGTGCCAGCAGCTACCCCCTGGGACTAGAAAACACAGATACGCAGTATTTT. Translation: CASSYPLGLENTDTQYF. The chain joins TRBV7-9 to TRBJ2-3; 8 nucleotides agree with TRBD2. The junction had 11 bases not matched to a gene; V was cut back by 4 bases and J by 2 bases. This CDR3 is built from 17 residues. Germline CDR1 is SEHNR and CDR2 is FQNEAQ (reference sequence).

This clone showed up just a few times. The CDR3 region is CASSWGQGPHQPQHF. As DNA, the CDR3 is TGCGCCAGCAGCTGGGGACAGGGGCCCCATCAGCCCCAGCATTTT. The chain recombines TRBV5-1 with TRBJ1-5; TRBD1 agrees at 10 bases. This CDR3 region has 15 residues. Germline V gives CDR1 SGHRS, CDR2 YFSETQ. The ends lost 3 bases at V and 5 bases at J; junction bases unmatched: 5.

This clone showed up just once. The rearrangement links TRBV27 to TRBJ2-7; the match to TRBD1 covers 7 bases. Germline assignment: CDR1 MNHEY and CDR2 SMNVEV (reference sequence). V shed 6 bases, J shed 2 bases, and the junction held 7 bases outside the gene matches. CDR3 size: 14 residues. CDR3 in DNA: TGTGCCAGCAGGACCGGGACAGCCGCCTACGAGCAGTACTTC. Residues: CASRTGTAAYEQYF.

CDR3 sequence (DNA): TGTGCCAGCAGCTACGACAGGGACACCGGGGAGCTGTTTTTT. Its translation is CASSYDRDTGELFF. V usage is TRBV27 and J usage is TRBJ2-2; 7 bases match TRBD1. The CDR3 sequence is 14 residues long. Germline assignment: CDR1 MNHEY and CDR2 SMNVEV (reference sequence). V lost 6 bases and J lost 3; bases outside the gene matches: 4.